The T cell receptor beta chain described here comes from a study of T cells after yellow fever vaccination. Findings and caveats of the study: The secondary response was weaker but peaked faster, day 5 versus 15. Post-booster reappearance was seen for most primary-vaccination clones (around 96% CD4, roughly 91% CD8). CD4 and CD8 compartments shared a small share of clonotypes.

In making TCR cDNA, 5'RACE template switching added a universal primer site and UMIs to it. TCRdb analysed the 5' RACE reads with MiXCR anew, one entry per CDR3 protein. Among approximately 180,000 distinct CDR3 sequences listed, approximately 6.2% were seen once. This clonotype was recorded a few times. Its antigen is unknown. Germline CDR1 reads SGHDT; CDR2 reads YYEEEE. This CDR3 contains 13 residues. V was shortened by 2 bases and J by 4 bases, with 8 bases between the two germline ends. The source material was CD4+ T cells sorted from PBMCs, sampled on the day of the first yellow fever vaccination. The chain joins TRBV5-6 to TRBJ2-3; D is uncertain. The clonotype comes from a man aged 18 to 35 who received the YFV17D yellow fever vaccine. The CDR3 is CASSFVSPDTQYF. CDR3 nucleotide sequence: TGTGCCAGCAGCTTTGTTTCCCCAGATACGCAGTATTTT.